Reported below is one TCR beta chain. Clones were sequenced by immunoSEQ multiplex PCR, and TCRdb holds only the in-frame ones, with some missing. The data contain more than 65,000 clones, approximately 90% of them singletons. CDR3 length: 14 residues. V was cut by 1 base and J by 1 base, with 8 bases left in between. The germline V gene has CDR1 SGHKS and CDR2 YYEKEE (reference sequence). This entry comes from a study of OX40 agonist ivuxolimab in advanced cancers. Specimen: CD4+ or CD8+ T cells sorted from blood, collected in a trial of the OX40 agonist ivuxolimab. The sequence derives from an adult with an advanced solid tumor such as melanoma, head and neck, liver or kidney cancer. The chain has TRBV5-5 and TRBJ1-1, with TRBD1 as a possible D gene (5 bases). The CDR3, as DNA: TGTGCCAGCAGCTTGTGGGACGGGAACACTGAAGCTTTCTTT. Translation: CASSLWDGNTEAFF.